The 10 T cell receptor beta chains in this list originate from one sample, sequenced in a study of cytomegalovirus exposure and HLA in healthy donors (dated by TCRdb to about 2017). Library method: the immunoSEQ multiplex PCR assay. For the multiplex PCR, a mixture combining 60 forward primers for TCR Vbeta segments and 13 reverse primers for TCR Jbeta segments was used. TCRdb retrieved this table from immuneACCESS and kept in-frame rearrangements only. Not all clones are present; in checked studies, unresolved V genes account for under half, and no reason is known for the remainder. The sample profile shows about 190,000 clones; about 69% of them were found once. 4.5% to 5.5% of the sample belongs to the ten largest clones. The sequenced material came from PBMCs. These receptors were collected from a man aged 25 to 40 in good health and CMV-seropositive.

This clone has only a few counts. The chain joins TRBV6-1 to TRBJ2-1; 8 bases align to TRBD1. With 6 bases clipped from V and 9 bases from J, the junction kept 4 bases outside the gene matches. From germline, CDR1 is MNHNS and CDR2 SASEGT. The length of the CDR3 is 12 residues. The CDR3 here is CASRKTGVEQFF. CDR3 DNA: TGTGCCAGCAGAAAGACAGGGGTTGAGCAGTTCTTC.

CDR3 sequence: CASSHAGGGVEQFF. The CDR3 region has the DNA TGCGCCAGCAGCCACGCAGGGGGCGGGGTTGAGCAGTTCTTC. V gene TRBV5-1 combines with J gene TRBJ2-1; 8 bases agree with TRBD1. CDR1 SGHRS and CDR2 YFSETQ come from the germline V gene. The CDR3 sequence is 14 residues long. The trim removed 4 bases at V and 9 bases at J, leaving 9 bases unmatched.

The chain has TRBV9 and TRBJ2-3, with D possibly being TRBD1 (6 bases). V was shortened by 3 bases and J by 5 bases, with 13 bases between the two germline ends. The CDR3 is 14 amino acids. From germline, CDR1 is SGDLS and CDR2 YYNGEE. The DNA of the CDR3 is TGTGCCAGCAGCGACAGCCCAGGGGAAGATACGCAGTATTTT. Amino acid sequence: CASSDSPGEDTQYF.

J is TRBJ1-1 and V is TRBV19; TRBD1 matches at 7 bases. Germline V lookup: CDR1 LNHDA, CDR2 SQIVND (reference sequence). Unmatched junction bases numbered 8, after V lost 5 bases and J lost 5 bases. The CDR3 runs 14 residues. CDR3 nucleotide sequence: TGTGCCAGTAGTTTACAGGGGCAGTCGACTGAAGCTTTCTTT. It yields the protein CASSLQGQSTEAFF. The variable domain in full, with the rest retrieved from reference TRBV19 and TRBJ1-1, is DGGITQSPKYLFRKEGQNVTLSCEQNLNHDAMYWYRQDPGQGLRLIYYSQIVNDFQKGDIAEGYSVSREKKESFPLTVTSAQKNPTAFYLCASSLQGQSTEAFFGQGTRLTVV.

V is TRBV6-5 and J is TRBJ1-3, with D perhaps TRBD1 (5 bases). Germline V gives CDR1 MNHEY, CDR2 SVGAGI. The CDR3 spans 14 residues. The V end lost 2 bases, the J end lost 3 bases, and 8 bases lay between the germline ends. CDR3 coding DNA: TGTGCCAGCAGTTACGGGGGGGTTGGAAACACCATATATTTT. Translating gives CASSYGGVGNTIYF.

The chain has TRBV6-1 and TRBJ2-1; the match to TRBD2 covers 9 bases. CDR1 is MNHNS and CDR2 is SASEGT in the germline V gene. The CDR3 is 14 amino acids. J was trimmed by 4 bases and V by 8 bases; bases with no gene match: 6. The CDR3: CASGMAGGYNEQFF. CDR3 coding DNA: TGTGCCAGCGGGATGGCGGGGGGGTACAATGAGCAGTTCTTC.

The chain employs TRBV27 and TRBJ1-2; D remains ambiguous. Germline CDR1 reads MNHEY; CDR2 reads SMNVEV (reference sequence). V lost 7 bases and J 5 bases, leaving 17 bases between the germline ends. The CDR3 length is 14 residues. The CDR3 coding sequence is TGTGCCAGCACCCCACGTGTCAGCGGTTATGGCTACACCTTC. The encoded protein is CASTPRVSGYGYTF.

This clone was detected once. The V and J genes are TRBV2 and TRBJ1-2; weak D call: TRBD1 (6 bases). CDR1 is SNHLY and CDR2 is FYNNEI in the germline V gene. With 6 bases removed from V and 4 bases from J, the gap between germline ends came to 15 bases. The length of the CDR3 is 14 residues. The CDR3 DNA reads TGTGCCAGCAGGGAGAGGACAGATAGCTATGGCTACACCTTC. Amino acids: CASRERTDSYGYTF.

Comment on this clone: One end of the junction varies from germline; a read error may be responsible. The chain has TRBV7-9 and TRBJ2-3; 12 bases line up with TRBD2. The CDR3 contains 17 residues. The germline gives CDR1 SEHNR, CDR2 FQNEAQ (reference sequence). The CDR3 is CSSSLPTSGSGTDTQYF. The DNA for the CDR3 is TGTTCCAGCAGCCTACCGACTAGCGGGAGTGGCACAGATACGCAGTATTTT.

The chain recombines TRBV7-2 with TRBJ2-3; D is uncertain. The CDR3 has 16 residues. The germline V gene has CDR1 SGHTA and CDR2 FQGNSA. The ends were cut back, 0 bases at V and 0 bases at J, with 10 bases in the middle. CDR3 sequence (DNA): TGTGCCAGCAGCTTAGCGCTAGAGGTTAGCACAGATACGCAGTATTTT. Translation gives CASSLALEVSTDTQYF.